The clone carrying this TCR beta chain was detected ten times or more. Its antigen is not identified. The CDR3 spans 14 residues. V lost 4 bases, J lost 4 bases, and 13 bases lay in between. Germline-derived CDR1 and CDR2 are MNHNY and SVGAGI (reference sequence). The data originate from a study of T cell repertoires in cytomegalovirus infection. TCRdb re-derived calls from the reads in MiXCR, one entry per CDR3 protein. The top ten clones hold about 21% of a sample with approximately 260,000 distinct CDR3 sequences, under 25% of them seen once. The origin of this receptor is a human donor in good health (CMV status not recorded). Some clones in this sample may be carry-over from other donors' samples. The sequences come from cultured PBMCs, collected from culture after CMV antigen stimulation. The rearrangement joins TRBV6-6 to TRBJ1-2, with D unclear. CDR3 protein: CASSSDGGLYGYTF. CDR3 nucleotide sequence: TGTGCCAGCAGTTCTGACGGCGGACTCTATGGCTACACCTTC.